Below, one TCR beta chain is given with its context. Its antigen is still unknown. This may stem from a read error, because a much larger clone lies one nucleotide away. Full-length variable regions came from constant-region reverse primers plus semi-nested Nested Universal Primer A PCR. TCRdb redid the calling of the 5' RACE reads with MiXCR, one entry per CDR3 protein. This table has some 45,000 distinct CDR3 sequences, around 26% appearing once. General study points: The TCR gene usage of tumor memory CD4+ T cells clustered together with blood and lymph node memory CD4+ cells and with lymph node naive CD4+ cells. Tumor Treg TCRs overlapped most with tumor naive CD4+ cells.

Purified naive CD4+ T cells were depleted of CD25+ Tregs. This clonotype was obtained from a female donor with breast cancer. Sample: naive CD4+ T cells sorted from blood. Subset indicated: naive CD4+ T cells, CD4+CD45RA+CD25-.

The CDR3 loop is CASGLAQGASNYGYTF. CDR3 bases: TGCGCCAGCGGCTTGGCCCAGGGGGCTTCGAACTATGGCTACACCTTC. The chain has TRBV5-1 and TRBJ1-2, with 8 nucleotides matching TRBD1. There are 16 residues in the CDR3. Germline V gene data show CDR1 as SGHRS and CDR2 as YFSETQ.